This T cell receptor (beta chain) was documented in a study of T cells in Graves' hyperthyroidism and ophthalmopathy. Amplified TCR beta CDR3 regions derived from RNA transcripts. The HTBI primer set served for first-round RT-PCR of the TCR CDR3. TCRdb processed the multiplex PCR reads anew with MiXCR; each CDR3 protein has one entry. The sample holds fewer than 300,000 distinct CDR3 sequences, about 25% seen once. Trimming left V 4 bases short and J 7 bases short, with 11 bases between. In germline, CDR1 is MNHEY, CDR2 SVGEGT. The CDR3 totals 12 residues. The sequence came from a man aged 35-49 years with Graves' hyperthyroidism that later progressed to Graves' ophthalmopathy. The rearrangement uses TRBV6-2 or TRBV6-3 and TRBJ2-7, with a weak D call TRBD1 (6 bases). The sample consisted of blood. CDR3 sequence: CASSSTGFEQYF. The CDR3 DNA reads TGTGCCAGCAGTTCTACAGGGTTTGAGCAGTACTTC.